This T cell receptor (beta chain) was profiled in a study of T cell responses to AZD1222 COVID-19 vaccine. Germline assignment: CDR1 LNHDA and CDR2 SQIVND (reference sequence). V was cut by 3 bases and J by 5 bases, with 11 bases left in between. This CDR3 is 14 amino acids long. Study-level results: Nearly half of spike-specific TCRs reportedly target variant regions that are unmutated in the B.1.351 and B.1.1.7 variants. There were mostly white British donors and more females than males, and clonal diversity was possibly underestimated.

Comment on this clone: Its antigen is unknown.

Some clones are missing from TCRdb's copy, which holds only in-frame ones; the method was immunoSEQ multiplex PCR. Counted here are about 120,000 clones, approximately 88% occurring once; the ten biggest clones make up 4.5% to 6%. This chain links TRBV19 with TRBJ2-1; tentative D call: TRBD2 (5 bases). This material consisted of peripheral blood, taken on day 0 of AZD1222 vaccination. The TCR sequence derives from an adult in good health. The chain's CDR3 is CASSILASNNEQFF. The CDR3 DNA reads as TGTGCCAGTAGTATCCTGGCTAGCAACAATGAGCAGTTCTTC.